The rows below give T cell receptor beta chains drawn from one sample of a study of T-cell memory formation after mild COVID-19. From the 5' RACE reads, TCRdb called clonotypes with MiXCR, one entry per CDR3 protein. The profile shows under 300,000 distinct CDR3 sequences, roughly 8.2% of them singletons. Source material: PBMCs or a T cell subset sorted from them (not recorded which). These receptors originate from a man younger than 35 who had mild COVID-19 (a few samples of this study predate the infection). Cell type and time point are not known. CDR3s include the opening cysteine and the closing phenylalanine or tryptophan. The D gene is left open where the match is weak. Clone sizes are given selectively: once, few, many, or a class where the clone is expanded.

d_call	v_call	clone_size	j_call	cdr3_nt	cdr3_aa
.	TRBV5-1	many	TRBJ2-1	TGCGCCAGCAGCTTGGCCTTAGTAAATGAGCAGTTCTTC	CASSLALVNEQFF
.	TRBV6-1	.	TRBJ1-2	TGTGCCAGCAGGGGCGACCCCGGCTACACCTTC	CASRGDPGYTF
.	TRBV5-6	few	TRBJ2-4	TGTGCCAGCAGTAGGGAGGAAAACATTCAGTACTTC	CASSREENIQYF
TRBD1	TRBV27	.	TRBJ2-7	TGTGCCAGCAGCTGGGGACAGTACTACGAGCAGTACTTC	CASSWGQYYEQYF
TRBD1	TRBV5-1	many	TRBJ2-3	TGCGCCAGCAGCCTACAGGGGGCGGAAGATACGCAGTATTTT	CASSLQGAEDTQYF
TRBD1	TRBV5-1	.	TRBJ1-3	TGCGCCAGCAGCTACAACGTAATAGACAGGGCTGGAAACACCATATATTTT	CASSYNVIDRAGNTIYF
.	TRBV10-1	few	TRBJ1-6	TGCGCCAGCAGTCCCAGGGGAACGAATTCACCCCTCCACTTT	CASSPRGTNSPLHF
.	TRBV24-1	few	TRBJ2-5	TGTGCCACCAGTGGAGGGGCGGTTCTGGCCCGTAAACAAGAGACCCAGTACTTC	CATSGGAVLARKQETQYF
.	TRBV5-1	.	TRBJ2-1	TGCGCCAGCAGTCGCTCACAGGGACTCCTTTACAATGAGCAGTTCTTC	CASSRSQGLLYNEQFF
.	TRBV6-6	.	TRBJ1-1	TGTGCCACCCTTTCTAACACTGAAGCTTTCTTT	CATLSNTEAFF
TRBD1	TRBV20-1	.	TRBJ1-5	TGCAGTGCTAAGGTGGGACAGGGTGGTCAGCCCCAGCATTTT	CSAKVGQGGQPQHF
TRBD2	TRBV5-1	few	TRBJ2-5	TGCGCCAGCAGCTTGGGGGACTACACTCAAGAGACCCAGTACTTC	CASSLGDYTQETQYF
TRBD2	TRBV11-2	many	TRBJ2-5	TGTGCCAGCAGCTTAGGGGCAGCGGGGGGGCAAGAGACCCAGTACTTC	CASSLGAAGGQETQYF
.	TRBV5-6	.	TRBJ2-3	TGTGCCAGCAGCTTGGACCCCCGGATGCGCACAGATACGCAGTATTTT	CASSLDPRMRTDTQYF
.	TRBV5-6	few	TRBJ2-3	TGTGCCAGCAGCTCGGCGGGCGCGGGGAAAGATACGCAGTATTTT	CASSSAGAGKDTQYF
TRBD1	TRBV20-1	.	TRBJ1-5	TGCAGTGCTAGAATCTCCGGGACAGGGAATCAGCCCCAGCATTTT	CSARISGTGNQPQHF
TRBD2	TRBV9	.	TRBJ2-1	TGTGCCAGCAGTATTAGCGGGGACCTCAATGAGCAGTTCTTC	CASSISGDLNEQFF